The rows below give T cell receptor beta chains drawn from one sample of a study of cytomegalovirus exposure and HLA in healthy donors. TCRdb's table, derived via immunoSEQ multiplex PCR, lists solely in-frame clones and lacks some. Among over 95,000 clones listed, over 70% were seen once. The material sequenced was PBMCs. These receptors originate from a woman between 35 and 50 years old in good health and CMV-seropositive. CDR3s include the opening cysteine and the closing phenylalanine or tryptophan. Each record gives: D gene, J gene, V gene, clone size, CDR3 protein, CDR3 DNA. A D gene is named only where the DNA matches it firmly. The size field is filled for only some rows; it gives once, few, many or a size class.

D: TRBD2
J: TRBJ2-7
V: TRBV5-1
size: few
CDR3: CASSFTGTGGSYEQYF
DNA: TGCGCCAGCAGCTTTACCGGGACGGGAGGCTCCTACGAGCAGTACTTC

D: NA
J: TRBJ1-1
V: TRBV30
size: NA
CDR3: CVWSQAPRDTEAFF
DNA: TGTGTCTGGTCCCAAGCCCCGAGAGACACTGAAGCTTTCTTT

D: TRBD1
J: TRBJ2-3
V: TRBV5-4
size: NA
CDR3: CASSLERPGQGADTQYF
DNA: TGTGCCAGCAGCTTGGAGAGGCCGGGACAGGGGGCAGATACGCAGTATTTT

D: NA
J: TRBJ2-1
V: TRBV18
size: NA
CDR3: CASSPPSGDEQFF
DNA: TGTGCCAGCTCACCACCCTCGGGGGATGAGCAGTTCTTC

D: TRBD2
J: TRBJ2-7
V: TRBV7-9
size: NA
CDR3: CASSTGGWGIDYEQYF
DNA: TGTGCCAGCAGTACGGGGGGTTGGGGGATAGACTACGAGCAGTACTTC

D: NA
J: TRBJ1-1
V: TRBV7-2
size: NA
CDR3: CASSLVVNLGGAFF
DNA: TGTGCCAGCAGCTTAGTAGTCAACCTCGGTGGAGCTTTCTTT

D: NA
J: TRBJ1-4
V: TRBV5-6
size: few
CDR3: CASSFKRTLRDEKLFF
DNA: TGTGCCAGCAGCTTCAAGCGGACCCTTAGGGATGAAAAACTGTTTTTT

D: NA
J: TRBJ1-4
V: TRBV5-1
size: NA
CDR3: CASSLEYGDEKLFF
DNA: TGCGCCAGCAGCTTGGAGTACGGGGATGAAAAACTGTTTTTT

D: TRBD2
J: TRBJ2-3
V: TRBV7-7
size: NA
CDR3: CASSLREGGGTDTQYF
DNA: TGTGCTAGCAGCTTACGGGAGGGGGGAGGCACAGATACGCAGTATTTT

D: NA
J: TRBJ2-1
V: TRBV7-9
size: NA
CDR3: CASSLAMSVSNEQFF
DNA: TGTGCCAGCAGCTTAGCCATGTCGGTGTCGAACGAGCAGTTCTTC

D: NA
J: TRBJ1-1
V: TRBV10-3
size: NA
CDR3: CAIRGTDRNTEAFF
DNA: TGTGCCATCAGGGGAACCGACAGGAACACTGAAGCTTTCTTT